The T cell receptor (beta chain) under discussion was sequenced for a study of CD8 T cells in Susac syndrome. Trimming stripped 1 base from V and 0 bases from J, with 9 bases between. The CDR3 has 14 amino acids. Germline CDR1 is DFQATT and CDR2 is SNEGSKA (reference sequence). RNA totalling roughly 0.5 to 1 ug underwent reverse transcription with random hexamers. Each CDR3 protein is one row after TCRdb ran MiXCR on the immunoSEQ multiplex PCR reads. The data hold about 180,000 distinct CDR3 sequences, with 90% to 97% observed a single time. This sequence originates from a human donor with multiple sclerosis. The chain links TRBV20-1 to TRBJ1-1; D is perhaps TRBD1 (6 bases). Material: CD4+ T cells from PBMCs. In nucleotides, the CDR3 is TGCAGTGCTAGAGCGGGGGGCCTGAACACTGAAGCTTTCTTT. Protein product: CSARAGGLNTEAFF.